These 9 T cell receptor beta chains were sequenced from one sample in a study of T cells in Graves' hyperthyroidism and ophthalmopathy. There were TCR beta CDR3 regions amplified from RNA transcripts. HTBI primers were used for first-round RT-PCR of the TCR CDR3. Each CDR3 protein is one row after TCRdb ran MiXCR on the multiplex PCR reads. The sample contains 300,000 to 400,000 distinct CDR3 sequences, approximately 14% of which appear only once. The specimen was blood. The receptors were sampled from a woman aged 25 to 45 with Graves' ophthalmopathy.

In its sample, this clonotype was seen many times. The chain employs TRBV7-2 and TRBJ1-5; D might be TRBD1 (5 bases). The germline V and J ends were trimmed by 2 bases and 0 bases, with 5 bases remaining between them. The CDR3 totals 14 residues. Germline V CDR1 and CDR2: SGHTA, FQGNSA. The chain's CDR3 is CASSLRGSNQPQHF. CDR3 nucleotide sequence: TGTGCCAGCAGCTTAAGGGGTAGCAATCAGCCCCAGCATTTT.

This clonotype was detected ten times or more. The CDR3 here is CATSMGPSKPQHF. CDR3 coding DNA: TGTGCCACCAGCATGGGGCCCTCGAAGCCCCAGCATTTT. J is TRBJ1-5 and V is TRBV15; D perhaps matches TRBD1 (5 bases). V dropped 4 bases and J dropped 8 bases, with 12 bases sitting between them. The CDR3 totals 13 residues. Germline CDR1 is LNHNV and CDR2 is YYDKDF (reference sequence). The complete variable domain, with remaining parts taken from reference TRBV15 and TRBJ1-5, reads DAMVIQNPRYQVTQFGKPVTLSCSQTLNHNVMYWYQQKSSQAPKLLFHYYDKDFNNEADTPDNFQSRRPNTSFCFLDIRSPGLGDTAMYLCATSMGPSKPQHFGDGTRLSIL.

Ten or more counts support this clonotype. The chain employs TRBV11-2 and TRBJ2-1; 8 nucleotides match TRBD2. The CDR3 is 15 residues long. From germline, CDR1 is SGHAT and CDR2 FQNNGV. Germline trimming cut 6 bases from V and 6 bases from J; bases unmatched to any gene: 10. Here the CDR3 reads CASRLHRGGRNEQFF. The CDR3 nucleotides read TGTGCCAGCAGGTTACACCGGGGGGGCCGCAATGAGCAGTTCTTC.

This clonotype was observed a handful of times. The rearrangement links TRBV9 to TRBJ2-7; D may match TRBD1 or TRBD2 (6 bases each). From germline, CDR1 is SGDLS and CDR2 YYNGEE. CDR3 length equals 16 residues. The V and J ends lost 4 bases and 2 bases respectively, with 19 bases between them. The CDR3 sequence: CASSIGGTGATYEQYF. CDR3 bases: TGTGCCAGCAGCATAGGGGGAACGGGGGCAACCTACGAGCAGTACTTC. The variable domain in full, completed from reference TRBV9 and TRBJ2-7, reads DSGVTQTPKHLITATGQRVTLRCSPRSGDLSVYWYQQSLDQGLQFLIQYYNGEERAKGNILERFSAQQFPDLHSELNLSSLELGDSALYFCASSIGGTGATYEQYFGPGTRLTVT.

This clonotype has just a few counts. J is TRBJ2-3 and V is TRBV12-3 or TRBV12-4; D tentatively reads TRBD1 or TRBD2 (5 bases each). The CDR3 is made up of 16 amino acids. Trimming stripped 6 bases from V and 0 bases from J, with 16 bases between. CDR3 protein: CASRQDWGSSTDTQYF. The CDR3 DNA sequence: TGTGCCAGCAGGCAGGACTGGGGGTCTAGCACAGATACGCAGTATTTT.

This clonotype appeared a few times. A much larger clone differs by one base, so this may be a read error. The V gene is TRBV2, the J gene TRBJ1-5; D not certain. V lost 3 bases, J lost 6 bases, and 3 bases lay in between. This CDR3 has 11 amino acids. Looked up from germline, CDR1 is SNHLY and CDR2 is FYNNEI. The CDR3 sequence: CASSDGQPQHF. The CDR3 DNA sequence: TGTGCCAGCAGTGATGGTCAGCCCCAGCATTTT.

The genes are TRBV20-1 and TRBJ2-7; 7 bases are shared with TRBD1. In germline, CDR1 is DFQATT, CDR2 SNEGSKA (reference sequence). The CDR3 is made up of 14 amino acids. Germline trimming cut 5 bases from V and 2 bases from J; bases unmatched to any gene: 9. CDR3 protein: CSAPPSTGPYEQYF. The CDR3, as DNA: TGCAGTGCTCCCCCCTCGACAGGGCCCTACGAGCAGTACTTC.

This clonotype was found many times. The chain combines TRBV28 with TRBJ1-1; D gene unclear. Germline V gene data show CDR1 as MDHEN and CDR2 as SYDVKM. The germline V and J ends were trimmed by 2 bases and 7 bases, with 17 bases remaining between them. The CDR3 totals 15 residues. In DNA, the CDR3 is TGTGCCAGCAGTTTAGCCGGGAGGACCAAAATTGAAGCTTTCTTT. This translates into CASSLAGRTKIEAFF. Combining the CDR3 with reference TRBV28 and TRBJ1-1 gives the whole variable domain DVKVTQSSRYLVKRTGEKVFLECVQDMDHENMFWYRQDPGLGLRLIYFSYDVKMKEKGDIPEGYSVSREKKERFSLILESASTNQTSMYLCASSLAGRTKIEAFFGQGTRLTVV.

In regard to this clonotype: A read error may be the cause here, since a much bigger clone is one base away. The V and J genes are TRBV6-1 and TRBJ1-5; perhaps TRBD1 as D (5 bases). The CDR3 runs to 14 residues. CDR1 is MNHNS and CDR2 is SASEGT in the germline V gene. The ends were cut back, 2 bases at V and 6 bases at J, with 11 bases in the middle. The CDR3 DNA reads as TGTGCCAGCAGTGAATCAGGGCTCGGTCAGCCCCAGCATTTT. It yields the protein CASSESGLGQPQHF.